This entry describes one TCR beta chain. Its antigen is undetermined. This sample is drawn from a study of T cell responses to AZD1222 COVID-19 vaccine. TCRdb's copy holds only in-frame clones and misses some; the assay was immunoSEQ multiplex PCR. The sample comprises more than 100,000 clones, over 85% of which are singletons, and 5% to 5.5% rests with the top ten. General observations from the study: Donors were largely white British and mainly female; clonal diversity was possibly underestimated. As reported, nearly half of all spike-specific TCRs target variant regions that are unmutated.

The ends were cut back, 8 bases at V and 5 bases at J, with 9 bases in the middle. Per germline, CDR1 KGHSH and CDR2 LQKENI. The CDR3 runs 11 residues. The TCR was taken from an adult in good health. The sequenced sample was peripheral blood, obtained on day 0 of AZD1222 vaccination. The chain joins TRBV18 to TRBJ2-5; tentatively, D is TRBD1 (6 bases). The CDR3 protein is CASNDRETQYF. The CDR3 DNA reads as TGTGCCAGCAACGACAGGGAGACCCAGTACTTC.